The rows below give T cell receptor beta chains drawn from one sample of a study of cytomegalovirus exposure and HLA in healthy donors. The table came from immunoSEQ multiplex PCR; TCRdb's copy has only in-frame clones and leaves some out. The sample lists a few hundred thousand clones, around 65% occurring once. Input material: PBMCs. The receptors stem from a female donor in good health and CMV-seronegative. CDR3s include the opening cysteine and the closing phenylalanine or tryptophan. The D gene is left open where the match is weak. Clone size is shown for a subset of rows, as once, few, many or a class of expanded clone.

CDR3nt,CDR3aa,v_gene,d_gene,j_gene,abundance
TGTGCCAGCAGCCCTTCCGGGACTAGTACCGGGGAGCTGTTTTTT,CASSPSGTSTGELFF,TRBV9,TRBD2,TRBJ2-2,.
TGTGCCAGCAGCATAGGGGCGGGGGCCCAAGAGACCCAGTACTTC,CASSIGAGAQETQYF,TRBV7-9,.,TRBJ2-5,.
TGTGCCAGTAGTATAGATTCTGAGACTAGCGGGAGAGTCAATGAGCAGTTCTTC,CASSIDSETSGRVNEQFF,TRBV19,TRBD2,TRBJ2-1,.
TGTGCCAGTAGTACGGGGACTAGCGGGACGCAGTATTTT,CASSTGTSGTQYF,TRBV19,TRBD2,TRBJ2-3,.
TGTGCCAGCAGCTCCGGTTGGGCTTCAGGGGGCAAATACACTGAAGCTTTCTTT,CASSSGWASGGKYTEAFF,TRBV7-6,TRBD1,TRBJ1-1,few
TGTGCCAGCAGTGAAGATTCGTGGGCAGGGGCCTACGAGCAGTACTTC,CASSEDSWAGAYEQYF,TRBV6-1,.,TRBJ2-7,.
TGTGCCAGCAGGTTCCAGCCGGGACTAGCGGACAATGAGCAGTTCTTC,CASRFQPGLADNEQFF,TRBV7-3,TRBD2,TRBJ2-1,.
TGTGCCAGCAGCTTGGGACAGTCATATGGCTACACCTTC,CASSLGQSYGYTF,TRBV5-6,.,TRBJ1-2,few
TGTGCCAGCAGCTTAGGCCGGGATAGCACCTACAATGAGCAGTTCTTC,CASSLGRDSTYNEQFF,TRBV11-2,.,TRBJ2-1,.
TGTGCCAGCAGGAGATTACAGGGTCACGAGCAGTACTTC,CASRRLQGHEQYF,TRBV6-6,.,TRBJ2-7,.
TGTGCCAGCATAGGGGACAGGGGGCGGGATACGCAGTATTTT,CASIGDRGRDTQYF,TRBV6-1,TRBD1,TRBJ2-3,.
TGCGCCAGCAGCTTGGTTACCAGCTCAAGCGGGCAGTACTTC,CASSLVTSSSGQYF,TRBV5-1,.,TRBJ2-7,.
TGCGCCAGCAGGGGGTTAGCGGAAGGCTCCTACAATGAGCAGTTCTTC,CASRGLAEGSYNEQFF,TRBV10-2,.,TRBJ2-1,.
TGTGCCAGCAGTCCTGATTCGAACCGAGCCTACGAGCAGTACTTC,CASSPDSNRAYEQYF,TRBV2,.,TRBJ2-7,.
TGCGCCAGCAGCTTGGCCCTAGCGGGGACAGGCGAGCAGTACTTC,CASSLALAGTGEQYF,TRBV5-1,.,TRBJ2-7,.
TGTGCCAGCAGTGTGGGCAGGGGAGCAAGTGGCTACACCTTC,CASSVGRGASGYTF,TRBV6-1,.,TRBJ1-2,.
TGTGCCAGCAGCTCTAAAGAGACCCAGTACTTC,CASSSKETQYF,TRBV7-2,.,TRBJ2-5,few
TGTGCCAGCAGCCGCTTTGAGACAGGGGCCCACGAGCAGTACTTC,CASSRFETGAHEQYF,TRBV21-1,.,TRBJ2-7,few
TGTGCCAGCAGTCCGCCAGACAGCTATAATGAAAAACTGTTTTTT,CASSPPDSYNEKLFF,TRBV27,.,TRBJ1-4,few
TGTGCCAGCAGCGGAGACATCTATGGCTACACCTTC,CASSGDIYGYTF,TRBV9,.,TRBJ1-2,.
TGTGCCAGCAGCACCCTGGACCAGGGAGGTAACATTCAGTACTTC,CASSTLDQGGNIQYF,TRBV7-3,.,TRBJ2-4,.
TGCGCCAGCAGCTTAACAGGGACGGCTAATGAAAAACTGTTTTTT,CASSLTGTANEKLFF,TRBV5-1,.,TRBJ1-4,.
TGTGCCAGCAGCTTGGCGGGACAGTACACAGATACGCAGTATTTT,CASSLAGQYTDTQYF,TRBV11-3,.,TRBJ2-3,.
TGCGCCAGCAGCTTGGGACTAGCGGGAGCGGGCCTAACCGGGGAGCTGTTTTTT,CASSLGLAGAGLTGELFF,TRBV5-1,TRBD2,TRBJ2-2,once
TGTGCCAGCAGTTCCCCAGCGGGAGAGGTGGTGGAGACCCAGTACTTC,CASSSPAGEVVETQYF,TRBV2,TRBD2,TRBJ2-5,.
TGTGCCAGTGTTGACGGACAGAGCAATCAGCCCCAGCATTTT,CASVDGQSNQPQHF,TRBV19,.,TRBJ1-5,.
TGTGCCAGCAGTGACCCGGACAGGGTTGGCGAGCAGTACTTC,CASSDPDRVGEQYF,TRBV2,TRBD1,TRBJ2-7,.
TGCGCCAGCAGTGTCGGGAGGGTGGGGGAGACCCAGTACTTC,CASSVGRVGETQYF,TRBV10-2,TRBD2,TRBJ2-5,few
TGTGCCAGCGGGCCGATTGACACCGGGGAGCTGTTTTTT,CASGPIDTGELFF,TRBV27,.,TRBJ2-2,.
TGTGCCAGCAGCTTAGTCGGCAGGGCCACTGGGGCCAACGTCCTGACTTTC,CASSLVGRATGANVLTF,TRBV11-2,.,TRBJ2-6,.
TGTGCCAGCAGTGCAACCACTAGCGGCCTTTACAATGAGCAGTTCTTC,CASSATTSGLYNEQFF,TRBV27,TRBD2,TRBJ2-1,.
TGTGCCAGCAGCTTGGGACTAGCGATCGACGAGCAGTACTTC,CASSLGLAIDEQYF,TRBV5-4,TRBD2,TRBJ2-7,.
TGTGCCAGCACCAAGGGGAGGGACGGCTACGAGCAGTACTTC,CASTKGRDGYEQYF,TRBV6-5,TRBD2,TRBJ2-7,.
TGCGCCAGCAGCTTGTTACAGGGGGTCGCGAACACCGGGGAGCTGTTTTTT,CASSLLQGVANTGELFF,TRBV5-1,TRBD1,TRBJ2-2,once
TGTGCCAGCAGTGAAACCTGGGGGCAGTCGAAAGGCTACACCTTC,CASSETWGQSKGYTF,TRBV4-2,.,TRBJ1-2,.
TGTGCCAGCAGTTTATCAGGGAGGTTGATTCAGCCCCAGCATTTT,CASSLSGRLIQPQHF,TRBV27,.,TRBJ1-5,.
TGTGCCAGCAGACCAACTGGGACAGGGGGGTACGAGCAGTACTTC,CASRPTGTGGYEQYF,TRBV6-5,TRBD1,TRBJ2-7,.
TGTGCCAGCAGCCAAGGGGCAGGGAACGGTTTTGGCTACACCTTC,CASSQGAGNGFGYTF,TRBV7-6,.,TRBJ1-2,.
TGTGCCAGTTGGACAGGGAGGAGTCCTTATGGCTACACCTTC,CASWTGRSPYGYTF,TRBV19,TRBD1,TRBJ1-2,.
TGCGCCAGCAGTCCAGGGTTCACTGGGGCCAACGTCCTGACTTTC,CASSPGFTGANVLTF,TRBV23-1,.,TRBJ2-6,.
TGCGCCAGCAGTAGCGGGACTGAGCAGCAGTTCTTC,CASSSGTEQQFF,TRBV10-2,TRBD2,TRBJ2-1,.
TGTTCCAGCAGCTTAGTTTCTGTAGAACCTTTCTTT,CSSSLVSVEPFF,TRBV7-9,.,TRBJ1-1,.
TGTGCCAGCAGGTCCGGGACTAGCGGGCTCAATGAGCAGTTCTTC,CASRSGTSGLNEQFF,TRBV27,TRBD2,TRBJ2-1,.
TGTGCCAGCAGCCCCCCGGTACGGGATCCTACCGGGGAGCTGTTTTTT,CASSPPVRDPTGELFF,TRBV7-9,.,TRBJ2-2,once
TGTGCCAGCGGAAGAGGATCCAACTACGAGCAGTACTTC,CASGRGSNYEQYF,TRBV6-5,.,TRBJ2-7,.
TGTGCCAGTAGTCAACCGGGACAGGGAATTGTCTATGGCTACACCTTC,CASSQPGQGIVYGYTF,TRBV19,TRBD1,TRBJ1-2,.
TGTGCCAGCAGCTGGGGGGTGGGGGGGTACAATGAGCAGTTCTTC,CASSWGVGGYNEQFF,TRBV5-4,TRBD2,TRBJ2-1,.
TGTGCCAGCAGCCGCCGCTTAGCGGGTAATGAGCAGTTCTTC,CASSRRLAGNEQFF,TRBV14,TRBD2,TRBJ2-1,.
TGTGCCACCAGTCCCCGGGGGACCACTGAAGCTTTCTTT,CATSPRGTTEAFF,TRBV15,.,TRBJ1-1,few